This T cell receptor (beta chain) originates from a study of blood T cell repertoires in COVID-19. The overall study: PBMCs, B-cell-depleted T cells, or T cells were the source of the cDNA or gDNA that made up the material.

TCRdb's table, derived via immunoSEQ multiplex PCR, lists solely in-frame clones and lacks some. Altogether 370,000 or so clones are present, more than 75% being singletons, with the ten largest covering about 1.5%. CDR3 length: 15 residues. J was trimmed by 2 bases and V by 4 bases; bases with no gene match: 7. Germline loops: CDR1 LNHDA, CDR2 SQIVND (reference sequence). Those enrolled, adults aged about 18 to 95 years, came from about two dozen US areas. Participants had their cohort set by participant-reported clinical history. Donors in Cohort 3 who had recovered were those with two negative PCRs, healthcare professional clearance, or resolution of their symptoms.

This sequence was found in a young man who had recovered from COVID-19. Input material: PBMCs or T cells enriched from blood (not recorded which). The V and J genes are TRBV19 and TRBJ2-7; 8 bases align to TRBD1. The CDR3, as DNA: TGTGCCAGTAGTACCAGACAGGGGAGGACCTACGAGCAGTACTTC. Translated: CASSTRQGRTYEQYF.